The T cell receptor beta chain described here comes from a study of shared clonotypes between healthy human individuals. This table comes from immunoSEQ multiplex PCR, and its TCRdb copy is limited to in-frame clones, with some not included. The data show about 670,000 clones, with approximately 79% seen just once and about 2% held by the top ten. The CDR3 is made up of 13 amino acids. Germline V lookup: CDR1 SGHDN, CDR2 FVKESK. Deletions cut 3 bases from V and 4 bases from J, with 10 bases between. General study results and limits: A reduction in generation probabilities was seen for non-shared clonotypes relative to those shared by all four donors. Sampling was confined to blood; repertoires within tissues likely differ. Between a handful of donors, naive CD4 clonotypes were shared at a level of about 5%.

Details on this clone: Its antigen is unknown.

Sequencing was done on a sample of memory CD4+ T cells sorted from blood. Subset defined: CD45RA-negative fraction. This chain connects TRBV14 to TRBJ2-7; D not resolved. The receptor was derived from a woman in her 30s in good health. CDR3 loop: CASSHYGPYEQYF. The DNA of the CDR3 is TGTGCCAGCAGCCACTACGGACCTTACGAGCAGTACTTC.